This entry lists 21 T cell receptor beta chains sequenced from one sample in a study of T cells after yellow fever vaccination. TCRdb re-called the 5' RACE reads with MiXCR, one entry per CDR3 protein. In the table there are about 320,000 distinct CDR3 sequences, approximately 13% of which are singletons. The sequenced sample was CD4+ T cells sorted from PBMCs, obtained 15 days after the yellow fever booster vaccination. These receptors came from a man aged 18 to 29 who received the YFV17D yellow fever vaccine.

This clonotype was detected only a few times. The chain is built from TRBV30 and TRBJ2-2, with D unclear. Germline-derived CDR1 and CDR2 are GTSNPN and SVGIG (reference sequence). CDR3 length equals 13 residues. V was pared by 0 bases and J by 6 bases, with 8 bases between. CDR3 coding DNA: TGTGCCTGGAGTGTACAAAGCGCCGGGGAGCTGTTTTTT. Protein: CAWSVQSAGELFF.

The chain combines TRBV5-5 with TRBJ1-2; D is unresolved. V was pared by 0 bases and J by 8 bases, with 11 bases between. Germline V gene sequence: CDR1 SGHKS, CDR2 YYEKEE (reference sequence). The CDR3 has 13 residues. CDR3 bases: TGTGCCAGCAGCTTGGCCAGTTTTGGAGGCTACACCTTC. Its translation is CASSLASFGGYTF.

The table lists this clonotype with many counts. V gene TRBV30 combines with J gene TRBJ2-5; D gene ambiguous. This CDR3 is 11 amino acids long. Germline V lookup: CDR1 GTSNPN, CDR2 SVGIG (reference sequence). V was clipped by 4 bases and J by 3 bases, with 6 bases between them. The DNA for the CDR3 is TGTGCCTGGAATCAGGAAGAGACCCAGTACTTC. Its protein is CAWNQEETQYF.

This clonotype was seen repeatedly, ten times or more. The chain combines TRBV6-6 with TRBJ2-1; TRBD1 matches at 9 bases. This CDR3 has 13 residues. J lost 8 bases, V lost 5 bases, and 4 bases had no gene match. Germline V gene sequence: CDR1 MNHNY, CDR2 SVGAGI (reference sequence). CDR3 amino acids: CASSRQGVDEQFF. In nucleotides, the CDR3 is TGTGCCAGCAGTCGACAGGGGGTGGATGAGCAGTTCTTC.

The chain is built from TRBV5-1 and TRBJ1-5; D possibly corresponds to TRBD1 (5 bases). CDR1 and CDR2 (germline): SGHRS, YFSETQ. Trimming cost V 0 bases and J 7 bases, with 11 bases left between them. The CDR3 extends over 14 amino acids. The chain's CDR3 is CASSLAGGAQPQHF. CDR3 DNA: TGCGCCAGCAGCTTGGCCGGGGGAGCCCAGCCCCAGCATTTT.

This clonotype was observed a few times. The chain couples TRBV7-8 to TRBJ2-5; the match to TRBD1 covers 7 bases. The length of the CDR3 is 14 residues. The germline gives CDR1 SGHVS, CDR2 FQNEAQ. The junction had 6 bases not matched to a gene; V was cut back by 5 bases and J by 3 bases. The CDR3 here is CASSIRGQEETQYF. The DNA of the CDR3 is TGTGCCAGCAGCATCCGAGGACAGGAAGAGACCCAGTACTTC.

The rearrangement joins TRBV7-2 to TRBJ1-3, with TRBD1 as a possible D gene (5 bases). V dropped 5 bases and J dropped 0 bases, with 14 bases sitting between them. Looked up from germline, CDR1 is SGHTA and CDR2 is FQGNSA. This CDR3 has 16 amino acids. The CDR3 DNA reads as TGTGCCAGCAGCCCCCCAGGGCCGAGCTCTGGAAACACCATATATTTT. Amino acids: CASSPPGPSSGNTIYF.

This clonotype was counted only a few times. The chain has TRBV12-3 or TRBV12-4 and TRBJ1-2; D gene ambiguous. V gave up 8 bases and J gave up 0 bases, with 7 bases separating them. This CDR3 is built from 12 residues. The CDR3 is CASSASNYGYTF. The CDR3 coding sequence is TGTGCCAGCTCAGCTTCTAACTATGGCTACACCTTC.

This clonotype was observed a few times. The chain carries TRBV20-1 and TRBJ1-5; D might be TRBD1 (5 bases). The CDR3 is made up of 15 amino acids. V dropped 6 bases and J dropped 3 bases, with 18 bases sitting between them. The germline V gene encodes CDR1 DFQATT and CDR2 SNEGSKA (reference sequence). CDR3 protein: CSANQTVGLNQPQHF. The CDR3, as DNA: TGCAGTGCCAATCAGACAGTGGGCCTCAATCAGCCCCAGCATTTT.

This clonotype appeared a few times. The rearrangement uses TRBV4-2 and TRBJ1-1; 7 nucleotides match TRBD1. J was trimmed by 4 bases and V by 5 bases; bases with no gene match: 19. CDR1 LGHNA and CDR2 YNFKEQ come from the germline V gene. This CDR3 is 18 amino acids long. CDR3 residues: CASSGTRDSLDVRTEAFF. DNA for the CDR3: TGTGCCAGCAGCGGCACTCGGGACAGTCTTGACGTGCGCACTGAAGCTTTCTTT.

This clonotype has just a few counts. CDR3 DNA: TGCGCCAGCAGCCTCTGGACAGACCTTGGCAACAATGAGCAGTTCTTC. It codes for CASSLWTDLGNNEQFF. The rearrangement joins TRBV5-1 to TRBJ2-1; tentatively, D is TRBD1 (6 bases). V was trimmed by 4 bases and J by 5 bases, leaving 19 bases between them. This CDR3 spans 16 amino acids. Germline-derived CDR1 and CDR2 are SGHRS and YFSETQ.

The chain has TRBV5-1 and TRBJ2-5; D might be TRBD1 (8 bases). This CDR3 contains 16 residues. Germline V gene sequence: CDR1 SGHRS, CDR2 YFSETQ. V gave up 4 bases and J gave up 1 base, with 17 bases separating them. CDR3 in DNA: TGCGCCAGCAGCACCGGACAGGGAGGGATCCAAGAGACCCAGTACTTC. The encoded protein is CASSTGQGGIQETQYF.

This clonotype has more than one count but fewer than ten. The gene calls are TRBV10-3 and TRBJ2-2; D perhaps matches TRBD2 (5 bases). The CDR3 is 19 residues long. Trimming removed 9 bases at V and 0 bases at J, with 26 bases between. Germline CDR1 ENHRY, CDR2 SYGVKD. The CDR3, as DNA: TGTGCCATGAGCGGTGTCCCTTTAGATCGGTTCGCGAACACCGGGGAGCTGTTTTTT. Amino acid sequence: CAMSGVPLDRFANTGELFF.

The chain recombines TRBV30 with TRBJ1-2, with D possibly TRBD1 on 5 matching bases. The ends were cut back, 0 bases at V and 7 bases at J, with 12 bases in the middle. This CDR3 is 13 amino acids long. Per germline, CDR1 GTSNPN and CDR2 SVGIG (reference sequence). This chain's CDR3 is CAWSVGGISGYTF. DNA for the CDR3: TGTGCCTGGAGTGTTGGGGGGATTAGTGGCTACACCTTC.

This chain links TRBV7-9 with TRBJ2-7; a weak D match, TRBD2 (6 bases). The V end was cut by 3 bases, the J end by 2 bases, with 14 bases between. The CDR3 is 15 residues long. The germline V gene has CDR1 SEHNR and CDR2 FQNEAQ (reference sequence). The DNA of the CDR3 is TGTGCCAGCAGCTTCGGGGCCGGGGGTCCCTACGAGCAGTACTTC. Amino acids: CASSFGAGGPYEQYF.

The V and J genes are TRBV4-1 and TRBJ2-3; D uncertain. The ends were cut back, 2 bases at V and 5 bases at J, with 17 bases in the middle. CDR3 length: 16 residues. CDR1 and CDR2 from the germline V gene are MGHRA and YSYEKL. In nucleotides, the CDR3 is TGCGCCAGCAGCCAACTTGTTAAGGCCGTTTTAGATACGCAGTATTTT. Its protein product is CASSQLVKAVLDTQYF.

This clonotype was detected a few times. The chain employs TRBV7-6 and TRBJ1-5; no definite D call. The germline V and J ends were trimmed by 2 bases and 4 bases, with 12 bases remaining between them. Germline values: CDR1 SGHVS, CDR2 FNYEAQ. This CDR3 contains 15 residues. CDR3 sequence: CASSLQTGLNQPQHF. In DNA, the CDR3 is TGTGCCAGCAGCTTACAGACGGGGTTAAATCAGCCCCAGCATTTT. The full variable domain, completed using reference TRBV7-6 and TRBJ1-5, is GAGVSQSPRYKVTKRGQDVALRCDPISGHVSLYWYRQALGQGPEFLTYFNYEAQQDKSGLPNDRFSAERPEGSISTLTIQRTEQRDSAMYRCASSLQTGLNQPQHFGDGTRLSIL.

The rearrangement joins TRBV5-6 to TRBJ2-2; D unresolved. Trimming stripped 5 bases from V and 6 bases from J, with 8 bases between. This CDR3 comprises 12 residues. Germline V gene data show CDR1 as SGHDT and CDR2 as YYEEEE. The CDR3 protein is CASSKRPGELFF. The CDR3 bases are TGTGCCAGCAGTAAACGTCCCGGGGAGCTGTTTTTT.

This clonotype was counted between two and nine times. The genes are TRBV4-2 and TRBJ2-7; 7 positions agree with TRBD1. CDR1 and CDR2 (germline): LGHNA, YNFKEQ. The J segment lost 6 bases and the V segment lost 5 bases, leaving 13 bases of the junction unmatched. CDR3 length: 15 residues. Written as DNA, the CDR3 is TGTGCCAGCAGCGAGCCGGGGACAGACTTCATCGAGCAGTACTTC. This sequence encodes CASSEPGTDFIEQYF.

A few counts support this clonotype. This chain connects TRBV27 to TRBJ1-5, with TRBD1 as a possible D gene (5 bases). Germline V gene data show CDR1 as MNHEY and CDR2 as SMNVEV (reference sequence). Trimming cost V 11 bases and J 1 base, with 12 bases left between them. CDR3 length equals 13 residues. The CDR3 sequence is CASGVESNQPQHF. DNA of the CDR3: TGTGCCTCGGGGGTGGAGAGCAATCAGCCCCAGCATTTT.

The genes are TRBV24-1 and TRBJ2-2, with 9 positions matching TRBD2. V shed 4 bases and J 5 bases; nucleotides not matched to a gene: 13. The CDR3 is 18 residues long. Germline assignment: CDR1 KGHDR and CDR2 SFDVKD. The CDR3 DNA follows: TGTGCCACCAGTGACCCTGGACCGACTAGCGGTGCTACCGGGGAGCTGTTTTTT. This encodes CATSDPGPTSGATGELFF.